This entry lists 20 T cell receptor beta chains sequenced from one sample in a study of T-cell reconstitution after alpha-beta-depleted transplantation in children. Unique molecular identifiers were built into the TCRbeta library. TCRdb re-analysed the PCR reads in MiXCR, keeping a single row per CDR3 protein. The sample has about 870,000 distinct CDR3 sequences; about 16% are singletons. Specimen: PBMCs, mostly from graft donor cells, collected 360 days after TCRalphabeta/CD19-depleted stem cell transplant. These receptors came from a male patient younger than 18 who had a stem cell transplant for acute lymphoblastic leukemia, so the T cells may come from the graft donor.

This clonotype was seen a few times. This sequence joins TRBV21-1 and TRBJ2-3. TRBV21-1 is termed a pseudogene. The CDR3 loop spans 14 amino acids. CDR3 in DNA: TGTGCCAGCAGCAGGACCGATGAGGCGGATACGCAGTATTTT. Translation gives CASSRTDEADTQYF.

The chain has TRBV5-1 and TRBJ2-4, with D perhaps being TRBD1 or TRBD2 (5 bases each). The CDR3 spans 14 residues. Trimming stripped 4 bases from V and 9 bases from J, with 17 bases between. The germline V gene encodes CDR1 SGHRS and CDR2 YFSETQ. The CDR3 DNA sequence: TGCGCCAGCAGCCTCACACCTTTTGGGGGCATTCAGTACTTC. Its protein product is CASSLTPFGGIQYF.

The sample holds many counts of this clonotype. This chain links TRBV20-1 with TRBJ2-1; D ambiguous. The germline gives CDR1 DFQATT, CDR2 SNEGSKA (reference sequence). V gave up 5 bases and J gave up 4 bases, with 9 bases separating them. This CDR3 is 12 amino acids long. The CDR3, as DNA: TGCAGTGCTCGACTTTTTTACAATGAGCAGTTCTTC. It yields the protein CSARLFYNEQFF.

In this sample, this clonotype turned up a few times. V is TRBV10-1 and J is TRBJ2-3; D not certain. Between the trimmed V and J ends, which lost 2 bases and 4 bases, there was a span of 4 bases. This CDR3 is built from 12 residues. Germline CDR1 and CDR2: WNHNN and SYGVQD (reference sequence). CDR3 in amino acids: CASSESSDTQYF. The CDR3 coding sequence is TGCGCCAGCAGTGAGAGCTCAGATACGCAGTATTTT.

The chain links TRBV7-3 to TRBJ1-1; tentative D call: TRBD1 (6 bases). Trimming removed 8 bases from V and 0 bases from J, with 19 bases in between. From germline, CDR1 is SGHTA and CDR2 FQGTGA. This CDR3 comprises 16 residues. CDR3 amino acids: CASARLDSSLNTEAFF. The CDR3 DNA sequence: TGTGCCAGCGCGCGGCTGGACAGTAGCCTGAACACTGAAGCTTTCTTT.

V is TRBV4-1 and J is TRBJ2-4; tentatively, D is TRBD1 or TRBD2 (6 bases each). The CDR3 is made up of 14 amino acids. The germline CDR1 and CDR2 sequences are MGHRA and YSYEKL. Trimming pared 3 bases from V and 8 bases from J, leaving 14 bases between. The CDR3 DNA sequence: TGCGCCAGCAGCCACGGACAGCGGGCGGACATTCAGTACTTC. This translates into CASSHGQRADIQYF.

This chain links TRBV20-1 with TRBJ2-1, with D hard to call. This CDR3 has 13 amino acids. V was pared by 2 bases and J by 7 bases, with 12 bases between. Germline CDR1 DFQATT, CDR2 SNEGSKA (reference sequence). The DNA of the CDR3 is TGCAGTGCTAGAAGCCGGCTAGTGAATGAGCAGTTCTTC. It translates to CSARSRLVNEQFF.

This clonotype has more than one count but fewer than ten. The chain recombines TRBV18 with TRBJ2-1, with TRBD2 matching over 11 bases. Germline V gene sequence: CDR1 KGHSH, CDR2 LQKENI. This CDR3 has 16 amino acids. The V segment lost 3 bases and the J segment 5 bases; nucleotides outside the gene matches: 6. In DNA form, the CDR3 reads TGTGCCAGCTCACCTGTAATAGCGGGAGGGAACAATGAGCAGTTCTTC. Amino acids: CASSPVIAGGNNEQFF.

This chain joins TRBV10-3 and TRBJ2-5, with a tentative D call TRBD1 (6 bases). CDR1 and CDR2 (germline): ENHRY, SYGVKD. Trimming pared 6 bases from V and 3 bases from J, leaving 11 bases between. The length of the CDR3 is 13 residues. The CDR3 DNA reads TGTGCCATCAGGGGGCGACAGGAAGAGACCCAGTACTTC. Translating it yields CAIRGRQEETQYF.

This rearrangement joins TRBV20-1 to TRBJ1-5; 7 nucleotides align to TRBD1. Trimming at V came to 5 bases and at J to 9 bases, leaving 10 bases not matched to a gene. The germline V gene has CDR1 DFQATT and CDR2 SNEGSKA (reference sequence). The CDR3 sequence is 13 residues long. The CDR3 coding sequence is TGCAGTGCTGGACGGACAGGCAGAAGGCCCCAGCATTTT. Translation: CSAGRTGRRPQHF.

This clonotype came up many times. The J gene is TRBJ2-4, the V gene TRBV7-8, with 8 bases lining up with TRBD2. The CDR3 has 15 residues. The germline V gene has CDR1 SGHVS and CDR2 FQNEAQ. The V gene end was trimmed by 2 bases and the J gene end by 4 bases; junction bases not matched to a gene: 4. Written as DNA, the CDR3 is TGTGCCAGCAGCTTACTAGCGGGTGGTAAAAACATTCAGTACTTC. Its translation: CASSLLAGGKNIQYF.

This clonotype turned up a few times. The V and J genes are TRBV7-2 and TRBJ2-5, with D possibly TRBD1 on 5 matching bases. V was shortened by 8 bases and J by 3 bases, with 10 bases between the two germline ends. The CDR3 sequence is 12 residues long. CDR1 SGHTA and CDR2 FQGNSA come from the germline V gene. CDR3 in DNA: TGTGCCAGCTTGGGGCACAAAGAGACCCAGTACTTC. Protein: CASLGHKETQYF.

This rearrangement joins TRBV7-9 to TRBJ1-5; D remains ambiguous. Germline V gene lookup returns CDR1 SEHNR and CDR2 FQNEAQ (reference sequence). Trimming took 0 bases from V and 4 from J, leaving 10 bases between them. This CDR3 spans 15 amino acids. The CDR3 DNA follows: TGTGCCAGCAGCTTAGCGGCAGGCCAGAATCAGCCCCAGCATTTT. Its translation: CASSLAAGQNQPQHF.

This clonotype was picked up many times. The chain links TRBV6-5 to TRBJ2-1, with TRBD2 as a possible D gene (6 bases). Germline V gene sequence: CDR1 MNHEY, CDR2 SVGAGI. The CDR3 is 15 residues long. V was shortened by 2 bases and J by 0 bases, with 8 bases between the two germline ends. The CDR3 spells CASSYTSNSYNEQFF. In DNA form, the CDR3 reads TGTGCCAGCAGTTACACTAGCAACTCCTACAATGAGCAGTTCTTC.

This clonotype was seen more than once but under ten times. The rearrangement links TRBV5-1 to TRBJ2-1, with D perhaps TRBD2 (5 bases). The germline V and J ends were trimmed by 0 bases and 4 bases, with 11 bases remaining between them. Germline V CDR1 and CDR2: SGHRS, YFSETQ. The CDR3 runs to 15 residues. CDR3 bases: TGCGCCAGCAGCTTGGTTAGCGACCAATACAATGAGCAGTTCTTC. Protein sequence: CASSLVSDQYNEQFF.

This clonotype was counted a few times. The chain is built from TRBV24-1 and TRBJ2-3; D possibly uses TRBD1 or TRBD2 (5 bases each). Germline V gene lookup returns CDR1 KGHDR and CDR2 SFDVKD. The CDR3 is 15 residues long. Trimming removed 6 bases from V and 1 base from J, with 13 bases in between. The CDR3 nucleotides read TGTGCCACCAGTCTTCGGGGACGCGGCACAGATACGCAGTATTTT. It encodes CATSLRGRGTDTQYF.

Notes on this clonotype: Relative to the germline gene, one junction end is altered; a read error may explain this. V usage is TRBV24-1 and J usage is TRBJ2-1; 10 nucleotides align to TRBD2. From germline, CDR1 is KGHDR and CDR2 SFDVKD. CDR3 length: 17 amino acids. The CDR3 DNA sequence: TGTGCCACCAGTGATTTCCAGAGCGGGAGGGGCTACAATGAGCGGTTCTTC. Its protein is CATSDFQSGRGYNERFF.

This clonotype was seen many times. The V gene is TRBV5-1, the J gene TRBJ2-5; maybe TRBD2 (5 bases). The CDR3 consists of 14 residues. Per the germline V gene, CDR1 is SGHRS and CDR2 is YFSETQ. V was cut by 4 bases and J by 2 bases, with 12 bases left in between. CDR3 DNA: TGCGCCAGCAGCCCACCTGGGAGACAAGAGACCCAGTACTTC. This codes for CASSPPGRQETQYF.

The table lists this clonotype with a few counts. This chain connects TRBV5-1 to TRBJ2-5; D may be TRBD2 (6 bases). Germline V lookup: CDR1 SGHRS, CDR2 YFSETQ. V was trimmed by 2 bases and J by 1 base, leaving 15 bases between them. The CDR3 totals 16 residues. For the CDR3, the DNA is TGCGCCAGCAGCTTTGGTAGCGGAGCCTTCCAAGAGACCCAGTACTTC. Translating it yields CASSFGSGAFQETQYF.

This clonotype was seen only a few times. The chain combines TRBV11-2 with TRBJ1-2; 9 bases are a match to TRBD1. There are 15 residues in the CDR3. The trim removed 5 bases at V and 8 bases at J, leaving 12 bases unmatched. The germline CDR1 and CDR2 sequences are SGHAT and FQNNGV. As DNA, the CDR3 is TGTGCCAGCAGCACTTCAGGGACAGGGAATCAGGGCTACACCTTC. As protein: CASSTSGTGNQGYTF.